These 5 T cell receptor beta chains share one sample of origin, sequenced in a study of T cells after somatic rescue of genetic block. Sequenced by immunoSEQ multiplex PCR; TCRdb stores in-frame clones only, minus some. The sample yields tens of thousands of clones, roughly 93% seen once. Input material: peripheral blood mononuclear cells (PBMCs). These receptors originate from a man aged 25 to 40.

This chain joins TRBV10-2 and TRBJ2-3, with a possible D match to TRBD2 (5 bases). Germline V gene sequence: CDR1 WSHSY, CDR2 SAAADI. This CDR3 contains 15 residues. V lost 5 bases, J lost 4 bases, and 16 bases lay in between. The CDR3 is CASSLSRGFADTQYF. Written as DNA, the CDR3 is TGCGCCAGCAGTCTTTCGCGAGGGTTCGCAGATACGCAGTATTTT.

V gene TRBV27 combines with J gene TRBJ2-1; D gene ambiguous. Per germline, CDR1 MNHEY and CDR2 SMNVEV (reference sequence). Between the trimmed V and J ends, which lost 2 bases and 4 bases, there was a span of 9 bases. The CDR3 loop spans 14 amino acids. The CDR3 DNA sequence: TGTGCCAGCAGTTTAGGGTGGGCTTACAATGAGCAGTTCTTC. The encoded protein is CASSLGWAYNEQFF.

The chain combines TRBV7-2 with TRBJ2-7; 7 bases are shared with TRBD2. This CDR3 spans 13 amino acids. CDR1 is SGHTA and CDR2 is FQGNSA in the germline V gene. The junction had 5 bases not matched to a gene; V was cut back by 4 bases and J by 5 bases. The CDR3: CASSYKGGDEQYF. CDR3 DNA: TGTGCCAGCAGCTACAAGGGAGGGGACGAGCAGTACTTC.

The genes are TRBV28 and TRBJ2-7; 8 nucleotides align to TRBD2. The germline V gene encodes CDR1 MDHEN and CDR2 SYDVKM. After removal of 2 bases from V and 1 base from J, the junction contained 4 bases not matched to a gene. CDR3 length: 15 residues. CDR3 DNA: TGTGCCAGCAGTTTAAAGCGGGGGCCTTCCTACGAGCAGTACTTC. Its protein is CASSLKRGPSYEQYF.

The gene calls are TRBV25-1 and TRBJ2-1; no reliable D call. Germline V gives CDR1 MGHDK, CDR2 SYGVNS. This CDR3 contains 16 residues. V shed 3 bases and J shed 0 bases, with 12 bases lying between them. The CDR3 sequence is CASSDQPHSSYNEQFF. DNA of the CDR3: TGTGCCAGCAGTGACCAGCCCCACAGCTCCTACAATGAGCAGTTCTTC.